This passage covers 5 T cell receptor beta chains from one sample sequenced in a study of cytomegalovirus exposure and HLA in healthy donors. The data were produced by immunoSEQ multiplex PCR, yet TCRdb's version contains in-frame clones alone and is incomplete. The sample carries roughly 150,000 clones, less than 90% recorded once. The sample comprised PBMCs. The origin of the receptors is a woman between 18 and 29 years old in good health and CMV-seropositive.

This clone appeared once. J is TRBJ2-2 and V is TRBV6-1; possible D gene TRBD2, 5 bases. Per germline, CDR1 MNHNS and CDR2 SASEGT. This CDR3 contains 15 residues. Deletions cut 5 bases from V and 3 bases from J, with 13 bases between. The CDR3 bases are TGTGCCAGCAGTTTAAGGGAGTTGGACACCGGGGAGCTGTTTTTT. This sequence encodes CASSLRELDTGELFF.

This clone was seen a handful of times. V usage is TRBV18 and J usage is TRBJ1-2; D ambiguous. The CDR3 contains 12 residues. V lost 2 bases, J lost 6 bases, and 7 bases lay in between. The V gene's germline CDR1 is KGHSH and CDR2 LQKENI. The CDR3 nucleotides are TGTGCCAGCTCACCAGCCGGAGATGGCTACACCTTC. Its protein is CASSPAGDGYTF.

The chain links TRBV2 to TRBJ2-6, with 9 positions matching TRBD2. V dropped 5 bases and J dropped 0; count of bases not matched to a gene: 17. Germline V gene lookup returns CDR1 SNHLY and CDR2 FYNNEI. This CDR3 region has 21 residues. The CDR3 DNA is TGTGCCAGCAGTACCTTACCGCCCGGACTAGCGTACTCCTCTGGGGCCAACGTCCTGACTTTC. It specifies CASSTLPPGLAYSSGANVLTF. Looking up the rest from reference TRBV2 and TRBJ2-6 gives the full variable domain: EPEVTQTPSHQVTQMGQEVILRCVPISNHLYFYWYRQILGQKVEFLVSFYNNEISEKSEIFDDQFSVERPDGSNFTLKIRSTKLEDSAMYFCASSTLPPGLAYSSGANVLTFGAGSRLTVL.

The chain recombines TRBV4-1 with TRBJ2-7; D possibly corresponds to TRBD2 (6 bases). This CDR3 is built from 17 residues. CDR1 MGHRA and CDR2 YSYEKL come from the germline V gene. The V end lost 4 bases, the J end lost 5 bases, and 24 bases lay between the germline ends. The CDR3: CASSPYIAVVIPHEQYF. The CDR3 DNA sequence: TGCGCCAGCAGCCCATACATAGCGGTAGTAATTCCCCACGAGCAGTACTTC.

The V call is TRBV25-1, the J call TRBJ2-7; 8 nucleotides line up with TRBD1. The V gene's germline CDR1 is MGHDK and CDR2 SYGVNS. The V and J ends lost 2 bases and 1 base, in that order; junction bases with no gene match: 7. The CDR3 contains 16 residues. This CDR3 is CASSEPHGTGSYEQYF. The CDR3 DNA is TGTGCCAGCAGTGAACCACACGGGACAGGTTCCTACGAGCAGTACTTC.